The T cell receptor beta chain described here comes from a study of cytomegalovirus exposure and HLA in healthy donors. Study at large: A preliminary data release comprised 70 million to 95 million unique TCRs obtained from HLA-typed donors.

Findings and limits, study-wide: Relative to equally common others, HLA-associated TCR beta chains showed greater clonal expansion in a later analysis. In vitro data verified a few CMV-associated chains as specific for CMV antigens. Cytomegalovirus-associated TCR beta chains were listed, numbering some 170.

V shed 5 bases and J shed 0 bases, with 9 bases lying between them. Germline lookup yields CDR1 MNHEY and CDR2 SMNVEV (reference sequence). The CDR3 sequence is 14 residues long. This clone turned up a few times. Its antigen is as yet unknown. PCR amplification relied on 60 Vbeta primers (plus 13 Jbeta primers). The protocol was immunoSEQ multiplex PCR, while the TCRdb copy is restricted to in-frame clones and leaves out a portion. This table holds more than 150,000 clones, roughly 78% found once. The receptor was isolated from a girl under 18 in good health and CMV-seropositive. Sequencing was done on a sample of PBMCs. The chain recombines TRBV27 with TRBJ2-3; D possibly corresponds to TRBD2 (6 bases). As DNA, the CDR3 is TGTGCCAGCAGTCCGCGGGGTAGCACAGATACGCAGTATTTT. This gives the protein CASSPRGSTDTQYF.